This T cell receptor beta chain emerged from a study of blood T cell repertoires in COVID-19. The overall study: The study drew acute and convalescent COVID-19 samples from the United States, Italy and Spain. The analysed material was cDNA or gDNA that came from T cells, B-cell-depleted T cells, or PBMCs.

This CDR3 spans 16 amino acids. From germline, CDR1 is MDHEN and CDR2 SYDVKM. Original methodology: By means of reference gene primer amplification, nucleated cell counts were estimated. Profiled with immunoSEQ multiplex PCR; TCRdb holds only in-frame clones, not every one. Clonal size and the V and J genes are those of that table, whereas D and trimming came from the DNA. The table shows hundreds of thousands of clones, with more than 75% occurring only once. This clone was seen just once. Sequence at one end of the junction differs from germline and may be a read error. Input material: peripheral blood. This sequence originates from a woman between 45 and 65 years old with active or convalescent COVID-19. V usage is TRBV28 and J usage is TRBJ2-4; 10 positions match TRBD2. The CDR3 nucleotides read TGTGCCAGCAATTTAAGCGGGAGGGGCGGTGGTAACATTCAGTACTTC. Translated, it gives CASNLSGRGGGNIQYF.